This is a list of T cell receptor beta chains from one sample in a study of T cells in localized non-small cell lung cancer. Profiled with immunoSEQ multiplex PCR; TCRdb holds only in-frame clones, not every one. Of 35,000 to 45,000 clones listed, 65% to 90% are singletons. Material: peripheral blood mononuclear cells, obtained before any cancer treatment. The receptors were sampled from a male donor older than 55 with stage II lung adenocarcinoma. Each CDR3 is given with its conserved first and last residue. Fields, in order: J gene, D gene, V gene, clone size, CDR3 DNA, CDR3 protein. D genes are given only for firm matches. Clone sizes are given selectively: once, few, many, or a class where the clone is expanded.

>TRBJ1-2|TRBD1|TRBV15|.
TGTGCCACCAGGCCAGGGGGCCTGTTTGGCTACACCTTC
CATRPGGLFGYTF
>TRBJ1-5|.|TRBV7-9|.
TGTGCCAGCAGCTTAACAGGGAATACGTATCAGCCCCAGCATTTT
CASSLTGNTYQPQHF
>TRBJ1-1|.|TRBV5-5|.
TGTGCCAGCAGCTTGGTGCCAAGGGTTGACACTGAAGCTTTCTTT
CASSLVPRVDTEAFF
>TRBJ1-2|.|TRBV30|.
TGTGCCTGGAGTTTTCTCCACTGGGCAGGGACTAACTATGGCTACACCTTC
CAWSFLHWAGTNYGYTF
>TRBJ2-1|.|TRBV28|.
TGTGCCAGCAGTCCCCCTCCCCCCGGCGTAGCGTCTGAGCAGTTCTTC
CASSPPPPGVASEQFF
>TRBJ1-2|TRBD1|TRBV6-5|.
TGTGCCAGCAGGGGACAGGTGGCCGTCTATGGCTACACCTTC
CASRGQVAVYGYTF
>TRBJ2-1|.|TRBV30|.
TGTGCCTGGGAAGTTAACGGGCCTAGCTCCTACAATGAGCAGTTCTTC
CAWEVNGPSSYNEQFF
>TRBJ2-1|.|TRBV27|.
TGTGCCAGCAGTTTTAACGGGGAGATAAATGAGCAGTTCTTC
CASSFNGEINEQFF
>TRBJ1-6|.|TRBV4-3|.
TGCGCCAGCAGCCAAGGGACGGAGGATTCACCCCTCCACTTT
CASSQGTEDSPLHF
>TRBJ2-7|.|TRBV9|.
TGTGCCAGCTCACTATCACCCATGGGGACCTACGAGCAGTACTTC
CASSLSPMGTYEQYF
>TRBJ1-2|.|TRBV5-4|.
TGTGCCAGCAGCCCGATGTCTAACTATGGCTACACCTTC
CASSPMSNYGYTF
>TRBJ2-2|.|TRBV6-5|.
TGTGCCAGCAGTTACTTCGGCGGGGAGCTGTTTTTT
CASSYFGGELFF
>TRBJ2-1|TRBD1|TRBV6-4|.
TGTGCCAGCAGTGACTCCGGGACAGGGGGCAATGAGCAGTTCTTC
CASSDSGTGGNEQFF
>TRBJ2-7|TRBD2|TRBV6-5|.
TGTGCCAGCAGGCGGGTAGCGGGCCCCTACGAGCAGTACTTC
CASRRVAGPYEQYF
>TRBJ2-7|.|TRBV10-3|.
TGTGCCATCAGTGACAGGGCCCCCCCCGAGCAGTACTTC
CAISDRAPPEQYF
>TRBJ2-1|TRBD2|TRBV5-5|.
TGTGCCAGCAGCTTGGCTGGGACTAGCGGAGCGGGGTCCTACAATGAGCAGTTCTTC
CASSLAGTSGAGSYNEQFF
>TRBJ1-3|.|TRBV7-9|.
TGTGCCACAGAGGACAGAATGGTAGACACCATATATTTT
CATEDRMVDTIYF
>TRBJ2-1|TRBD1|TRBV7-3|.
TGTGCCAGCAGCCGAGGGACAGCTCTCCAAGATGAGCAGTTCTTC
CASSRGTALQDEQFF
>TRBJ1-2|TRBD1|TRBV18|.
TGTGCCAGCTCACTGACAGGGTCTAACTATGGCTACACCTTC
CASSLTGSNYGYTF
>TRBJ1-2|TRBD1|TRBV5-6|.
TGTGCCAGCAGCCCCGGGGGACAGAACTATGGCTACACCTTC
CASSPGGQNYGYTF
>TRBJ1-2|.|TRBV28|.
TGTGCCAGCAGGGGAGACAGCTATGGCTACACCTTC
CASRGDSYGYTF
>TRBJ2-2|.|TRBV19|once
TGTGCCAGTCGGGGACCGATGAGCACCGGGGAGCTGTTTTTT
CASRGPMSTGELFF
>TRBJ1-2|.|TRBV6-1|.
TGTGCCAGCAGTGAAGCGGGGGGGCGAACTGTTCCTTATGGCTACACCTTC
CASSEAGGRTVPYGYTF
>TRBJ2-7|.|TRBV7-8|.
TGTGCCAGCAGCGCCCGACTAGGGGGCTACGAGCAGTACTTC
CASSARLGGYEQYF
>TRBJ2-5|TRBD1|TRBV5-5|.
TGTGCCAGCAGCTGGGGACAGGGGGCGGGAGAGACCCAGTACTTC
CASSWGQGAGETQYF
>TRBJ1-4|TRBD1|TRBV5-1|.
TGCGCCAGCAGCTTGGGCGCAGGGGGCCGGGGGGAAAAACTGTTTTTT
CASSLGAGGRGEKLFF
>TRBJ2-1|TRBD2|TRBV7-9|.
TGTGCCAGCAGCCAGTCTATCCTTAGCGGGAGCTACAATGAGCAGTTCTTC
CASSQSILSGSYNEQFF
>TRBJ1-2|.|TRBV25-1|.
TGTGCCAGCAGTGATCAGGGATTCTATGGCTACACCTTC
CASSDQGFYGYTF
>TRBJ1-1|.|TRBV12-5|few
TGTGCTAGTGTTCTGACGGGCCGGAACACTGAAGCTTTCTTT
CASVLTGRNTEAFF
>TRBJ1-2|TRBD1|TRBV6-5|.
TGTGCCAGCAGATCCGACAGGGGCGGCTACACCTTC
CASRSDRGGYTF
>TRBJ1-1|.|TRBV10-3|few
TGTGCCATCAGTGAGTCGAAGAAGGCGGCTTTCTTT
CAISESKKAAFF
>TRBJ1-2|.|TRBV6-5|.
TGTGCCAGCAGTTACAACGGCCCCCCAGGATACTACACCTTC
CASSYNGPPGYYTF
>TRBJ2-2|TRBD2|TRBV7-9|once
TGTGCCAGCAGCCCTAGCGGGGGCACCGGGGAGCTGTTTTTT
CASSPSGGTGELFF
>TRBJ2-2|.|TRBV11-2|.
TGTGCCAGCAGCTTAGATGGGACACCGAACACCGGGGAGCTGTTTTTT
CASSLDGTPNTGELFF
>TRBJ1-1|.|TRBV29-1|.
TGCAGCGCTGAACTATACACTGAAGCTTTCTTT
CSAELYTEAFF
>TRBJ1-5|.|TRBV6-5|.
TGTGCCAGCAGTTACTCCGGACAGCCCCAGCATTTT
CASSYSGQPQHF
>TRBJ2-3|TRBD1|TRBV7-9|.
TGTGCCAGCAGCTTGACAGGGGGCCAGGATACGCAGTATTTT
CASSLTGGQDTQYF
>TRBJ1-1|TRBD1|TRBV11-2|.
TGTGCCAGCAGCCTGTCGGGACAGTCCGCTTTCTTT
CASSLSGQSAFF
>TRBJ2-1|TRBD2|TRBV25-1|.
TGTGCCAGCAGCCTTGGGACTAGCGGGACGAATGAGCAGTTCTTC
CASSLGTSGTNEQFF
>TRBJ1-1|TRBD1|TRBV6-1|.
TGTGCCAGCAGGGACAGGGACGGTACCGAAGCTTTCTTT
CASRDRDGTEAFF
>TRBJ1-1|TRBD1|TRBV4-1|few
TGCGCCAGCAGCCACCGACAGGGAGCTTTCTTT
CASSHRQGAFF
>TRBJ1-2|.|TRBV7-9|.
TGTGCCAGCAGCTTAACGGGGGACTTAGGCTACACCTTC
CASSLTGDLGYTF
>TRBJ1-5|.|TRBV28|.
TGTGCCAGCAGGGGAGACAAAACCGCGGGGCAGCCCCAGCATTTT
CASRGDKTAGQPQHF
>TRBJ1-1|.|TRBV2|.
TGTGCCAGCAGTGTGGACAGTATCCGGACTGAAGCTTTCTTT
CASSVDSIRTEAFF